The 26 T cell receptor beta chains in this list originate from one sample, sequenced in a study of blood T cell repertoires in COVID-19. The repertoire was sequenced with immunoSEQ multiplex PCR; TCRdb's copy has only in-frame clones and lacks some. The sample has 80,000 or so clones; 81% are singletons. The sample taken for sequencing was peripheral blood. The receptors shown here come from an elderly man with acute or convalescent COVID-19.

The chain employs TRBV28 and TRBJ2-5, with 10 bases identical to TRBD1. CDR3 length equals 17 residues. The V and J ends lost 3 bases and 4 bases, in that order; junction bases with no gene match: 11. CDR1 is MDHEN and CDR2 is SYDVKM in the germline V gene. The chain's CDR3 is CASSFPLGQGLGETQYF. In nucleotides, the CDR3 is TGTGCCAGCAGTTTTCCCCTGGGACAGGGGTTAGGAGAGACCCAGTACTTC.

The chain employs TRBV30 and TRBJ2-1; TRBD2 might be the D (5 bases). There are 13 residues in the CDR3. The germline V gene encodes CDR1 GTSNPN and CDR2 SVGIG (reference sequence). V lost 0 bases, J lost 12 bases, and 15 bases lay in between. The CDR3 is CAWSVRSGFGQFF. CDR3 in DNA: TGTGCCTGGAGTGTAAGGTCGGGGTTCGGGCAGTTCTTC.

The genes are TRBV7-3 and TRBJ2-3; a possible D gene is TRBD2 (5 bases). V lost 2 bases and J lost 5, with 11 bases in between. This CDR3 region has 14 residues. CDR1 is SGHTA and CDR2 is FQGTGA in the germline V gene. The CDR3 DNA is TGTGCCAGCAGCTTACTTGGAGGCGGAGATACGCAGTATTTT. This sequence encodes CASSLLGGGDTQYF.

The chain employs TRBV18 and TRBJ1-2; no clear D gene. Germline CDR1 and CDR2: KGHSH and LQKENI. CDR3 length: 16 residues. V lost 2 bases and J lost 2, with 15 bases in between. The CDR3 region has the DNA TGTGCCAGCTCACCAGGTGTGGGGAGGAACAACTATGGCTACACCTTC. The encoded protein is CASSPGVGRNNYGYTF.

The rearrangement uses TRBV14 and TRBJ2-3; D unresolved. The CDR3 contains 15 residues. CDR1 is SGHDN and CDR2 is FVKESK in the germline V gene. Trimming took off 1 base at V and 2 bases at J, with 10 bases between the two ends. The CDR3 loop reads CASSQGGTITDTQYF. The DNA for the CDR3 is TGTGCCAGCAGCCAAGGTGGCACTATCACAGATACGCAGTATTTT.

The chain is built from TRBV10-1 and TRBJ2-3; a possible D gene is TRBD1 (5 bases). V lost 3 bases and J lost 0, with 7 bases in between. The germline V gene encodes CDR1 WNHNN and CDR2 SYGVQD (reference sequence). CDR3 size: 14 residues. CDR3 coding DNA: TGCGCCAGCAGTGAAAAGGGGAGCACAGATACGCAGTATTTT. Its protein product is CASSEKGSTDTQYF.

The chain joins TRBV5-1 to TRBJ2-7, with D possibly matching TRBD2 (7 bases). The CDR3 length is 15 residues. The germline V gene encodes CDR1 SGHRS and CDR2 YFSETQ. V was cut by 2 bases and J by 2 bases, with 14 bases left in between. This CDR3 is CASSLGGEGAYEQYF. In DNA, the CDR3 is TGCGCCAGCAGCTTAGGAGGGGAGGGGGCCTACGAGCAGTACTTC.

In its sample, this clone was seen a few times. The V gene is TRBV29-1, the J gene TRBJ2-5, with 14 nucleotides matching TRBD2. The CDR3 totals 17 residues. Unmatched junction bases numbered 6, after V lost 3 bases and J lost 0 bases. The germline V gene has CDR1 SQVTM and CDR2 ANQGSEA. CDR3 bases: TGCAGCGTTGATGGGACTAGCGGGAGAGGGAACCAAGAGACCCAGTACTTC. Its translation is CSVDGTSGRGNQETQYF. The variable domain in full, with the rest retrieved from reference TRBV29-1 and TRBJ2-5, is SAVISQKPSRDICQRGTSLTIQCQVDSQVTMMFWYRQQPGQSLTLIATANQGSEATYESGFVIDKFPISRPNLTFSTLTVSNMSPEDSSIYLCSVDGTSGRGNQETQYFGPGTRLLVL.

The chain uses TRBV27 and TRBJ1-1, with D possibly TRBD1 on 6 matching bases. Trimming removed 5 bases from V and 5 bases from J, with 15 bases in between. This CDR3 is built from 14 residues. CDR1 MNHEY and CDR2 SMNVEV come from the germline V gene (reference sequence). In DNA, the CDR3 is TGTGCCAGCAGTGACCGGGACACAGGGACTGAAGCTTTCTTT. This encodes CASSDRDTGTEAFF.

V usage is TRBV5-1 and J usage is TRBJ2-5; D is possibly TRBD2 (7 bases). V lost 0 bases and J lost 3, with 15 bases in between. CDR3 length: 16 amino acids. The germline V gene encodes CDR1 SGHRS and CDR2 YFSETQ. The CDR3 DNA reads TGCGCCAGCAGCTTGGCCTCCAGGGGAGGGAAAGAGACCCAGTACTTC. Protein: CASSLASRGGKETQYF.

The chain uses TRBV28 and TRBJ1-5, with TRBD1 matching 10 bases. The ends lost 5 bases at V and 4 bases at J; junction bases unmatched: 5. From germline, CDR1 is MDHEN and CDR2 SYDVKM. This CDR3 contains 15 residues. The CDR3 bases are TGTGCCAGCAGTACACCGGGACAGGGGAATCAGCCCCAGCATTTT. Its translation is CASSTPGQGNQPQHF.

V gene TRBV27 combines with J gene TRBJ1-1; a weak D match, TRBD1 (5 bases). This CDR3 is 16 amino acids long. Looked up from germline, CDR1 is MNHEY and CDR2 is SMNVEV (reference sequence). V was pared by 2 bases and J by 5 bases, with 18 bases between. The CDR3 nucleotides are TGTGCCAGCAGTTTAGGGGCCGGCTTAGGTAATACTGAAGCTTTCTTT. Encoded protein: CASSLGAGLGNTEAFF.

This clone showed up just a few times. This rearrangement joins TRBV6-5 to TRBJ1-2; tentatively, D is TRBD1 (5 bases). There are 15 residues in the CDR3. V lost 0 bases to trimming and J lost 4 bases, with 12 bases between them. CDR1 and CDR2 from the germline V gene are MNHEY and SVGAGI. This CDR3 is CASSYSGRGPYGYTF. The DNA of the CDR3 is TGTGCCAGCAGTTACTCGGGGCGCGGCCCCTATGGCTACACCTTC.

This clone was detected only a few times. This chain joins TRBV19 and TRBJ1-2; TRBD1 is a possible D gene (5 bases). Germline CDR1 reads LNHDA; CDR2 reads SQIVND (reference sequence). V was cut by 7 bases and J by 5 bases, with 14 bases left in between. The CDR3 consists of 13 residues. The CDR3 sequence is CASNRWDFYGYTF. The CDR3, as DNA: TGTGCCAGTAATCGGTGGGACTTTTATGGCTACACCTTC.

The chain recombines TRBV28 with TRBJ2-7, with a tentative D call TRBD2 (5 bases). CDR1 MDHEN and CDR2 SYDVKM come from the germline V gene. This CDR3 has 14 amino acids. V was clipped by 2 bases and J by 3 bases, with 11 bases between them. CDR3 protein: CASSLVGSFYEQYF. The CDR3 nucleotides read TGTGCCAGCAGTTTAGTAGGGAGTTTCTACGAGCAGTACTTC.

The DNA for the CDR3 is TGTGCCAGCAGGGACAGGGATTACGAGCAGTACTTC. Its translation: CASRDRDYEQYF. The rearrangement links TRBV2 to TRBJ2-7; TRBD1 agrees at 8 bases. The CDR3 spans 12 residues. CDR1 is SNHLY, CDR2 FYNNEI, per germline. Trimming cost V 6 bases and J 4 bases; bases outside gene matches: 2.

The chain employs TRBV2 and TRBJ1-2; D might be TRBD1 (5 bases). CDR1 and CDR2 from the germline V gene are SNHLY and FYNNEI. The CDR3 has 14 amino acids. Trimming removed 1 base from V and 4 bases from J, with 10 bases in between. CDR3 in DNA: TGTGCCAGCAGTGAAGACAGGCTCGGCTATGGCTACACCTTC. This codes for CASSEDRLGYGYTF.

The chain employs TRBV5-1 and TRBJ2-1; 7 nucleotides match TRBD1. J gave up 3 bases and V 1 base, and 10 bases lay outside the gene matches. Germline V CDR1 and CDR2: SGHRS, YFSETQ. The CDR3 is 17 amino acids. CDR3 nucleotides: TGCGCCAGCAGCTTGACACCGGGACAGTATAACTACAATGAGCAGTTCTTC. As protein: CASSLTPGQYNYNEQFF.

The J gene is TRBJ1-5, the V gene TRBV6-5; 9 nucleotides line up with TRBD1. The length of the CDR3 is 15 residues. Germline V gene sequence: CDR1 MNHEY, CDR2 SVGAGI. Trimming took 0 bases from V and 6 from J; bases not matched to a gene: 3. The CDR3 loop reads CASSYSTDRGQPQHF. The CDR3 DNA reads as TGTGCCAGCAGTTACTCAACGGACAGGGGTCAGCCCCAGCATTTT.

The chain has TRBV7-3 and TRBJ2-1, with TRBD2 matching over 8 bases. The CDR3 spans 13 residues. The V and J ends lost 4 bases and 9 bases, in that order; junction bases with no gene match: 5. Per the germline V gene, CDR1 is SGHTA and CDR2 is FQGTGA. CDR3 coding DNA: TGTGCCAGCAGCTCGGGACTAGAGAGTGAGCAGTTCTTC. It encodes CASSSGLESEQFF.

The chain uses TRBV2 and TRBJ2-5; D is ambiguous. Germline V lookup: CDR1 SNHLY, CDR2 FYNNEI. CDR3 length equals 15 residues. Deletions cut 3 bases from V and 5 bases from J, with 16 bases between. The CDR3 sequence is CASSESLRRLETQYF. The CDR3 DNA is TGTGCCAGCAGTGAGAGTTTGCGTCGTTTGGAGACCCAGTACTTC.

The CDR3 loop reads CASSDGGVGDTQYF. The CDR3 DNA follows: TGCGCCAGCAGTGATGGGGGGGTAGGGGATACGCAGTATTTT. J is TRBJ2-3 and V is TRBV10-1; 7 bases are shared with TRBD2. CDR1 is WNHNN, CDR2 SYGVQD, per germline (reference sequence). This CDR3 is built from 14 residues. With V trimmed by 3 bases and J by 6 bases, 6 bases remained unmatched.

The genes are TRBV6-5 and TRBJ2-1; 15 positions agree with TRBD2. The CDR3 is 15 residues long. The V and J ends lost 6 bases and 9 bases, in that order; junction bases with no gene match: 6. Germline-derived CDR1 and CDR2 are MNHEY and SVGAGI. In nucleotides, the CDR3 is TGTGCCAGCAGCCGGACTAGCGGGAGGGTAGGTGAGCAGTTCTTC. This translates into CASSRTSGRVGEQFF.

The CDR3 nucleotides read TGTGCCAGCAGCTCGAGGAACTCCTACAATGAGCAGTTCTTC. Its protein is CASSSRNSYNEQFF. J is TRBJ2-1 and V is TRBV7-2; D is unclear. This CDR3 has 14 residues. Germline V lookup: CDR1 SGHTA, CDR2 FQGNSA. The V and J ends lost 4 bases and 0 bases respectively, with 7 bases between them.

On this clone itself: The junction departs from germline at one end; a sequencing error may be responsible. The chain couples TRBV2 to TRBJ1-2; D is ambiguous. Germline V gene sequence: CDR1 SNHLY, CDR2 FYNNEI. CDR3 length equals 10 residues. The CDR3 is CASSERRASF. The CDR3 region has the DNA TGTGCCAGCAGTGAAAGGAGGGCGTCCTTC.

The rearrangement uses TRBV27 and TRBJ2-1, with 13 positions matching TRBD2. Germline V CDR1 and CDR2: MNHEY, SMNVEV (reference sequence). The CDR3 contains 14 residues. The J segment lost 10 bases and the V segment lost 5 bases, leaving 5 bases of the junction unmatched. CDR3 DNA sequence: TGTGCCAGCAGTCCGCAGGGACTAGCGGGAGAGCAGTTCTTC. This translates into CASSPQGLAGEQFF.